The T cell receptor (beta chain) under discussion was sequenced for a study of blood T cell repertoires in COVID-19. Study summary: In each case, the material was cDNA or gDNA derived from T cells, B-cell-depleted T cells, or PBMCs.

Authors' data handling: The authors estimated nucleated cell counts from reference gene primer amplification. Sequencing was performed with immunoSEQ multiplex PCR; in TCRdb, only in-frame clones are kept and a portion is missing. V and J calls and clone size come straight from that table; D and trimming were deduced from the DNA. The sample has 65,000 to 90,000 clones; roughly 84% are singletons. J lost 8 bases, V lost 6 bases, and 10 bases had no gene match. Germline values: CDR1 MNHEY, CDR2 SVGEGT. There are 15 residues in the CDR3. The chain is built from TRBV6-2 or TRBV6-3 and TRBJ2-5; 12 nucleotides agree with TRBD2. Sequenced material: peripheral blood. The origin of this receptor is a man aged 80 or over with active or convalescent COVID-19. DNA for the CDR3: TGTGCCAGCAGCCGGCGGACTAGCGGGGTAGTAACCCAGTACTTC. Translation: CASSRRTSGVVTQYF.